This T cell receptor (beta chain) was identified during a study of blood T cell repertoires in COVID-19. Overall study: From the United States, Italy and Spain came samples of acute and convalescent COVID-19. Nucleic acid was either cDNA or gDNA, and it came from T cells, B-cell-depleted T cells, or PBMCs.

The germline CDR1 and CDR2 sequences are SGHVS and FNYEAQ. V was pared by 1 base and J by 3 bases, with 3 bases of the junction left unmatched. The CDR3 covers 16 residues. Under the authors' procedure: By means of reference gene primer amplification, nucleated cell counts were estimated. Measured with immunoSEQ multiplex PCR; TCRdb has only the in-frame clones, and not every one. V and J calls and clone size follow that table, whereas D and trimming were derived from the DNA. The sample yields 190,000 or so clones, about 88% seen once. This clone has only a few counts. This clonotype was obtained from a man aged 40-50 years with active or convalescent COVID-19. The chain combines TRBV7-6 with TRBJ1-6, with 7 bases that match TRBD1. Material for sequencing was peripheral blood. DNA of the CDR3: TGTGCCAGCAGCTTAGGGACAGGACTCTATAATTCACCCCTCCACTTT. Residues: CASSLGTGLYNSPLHF.